These 21 T cell receptor beta chains came from one sample sequenced in a study of Ad26.COV2.S vaccination and SARS-CoV-2 variants. Stated treatment: about 20 received Ad26.COV2.S at low or high dose, single or two shots; a few received placebo; per-sample allocation not given. Sampling occurred on day 63 after the first vaccine or placebo injection. Sequencing used immunoSEQ multiplex PCR; TCRdb keeps in-frame clones, though not all of them. The sample includes around 270,000 clones, about 83% of them seen just once. The input for sequencing was peripheral blood, taken in a trial of Ad26.COV2.S vaccine versus placebo. These receptors came from a person aged 18-60 years who received the Ad26.COV2.S COVID-19 vaccine or a placebo.

This clone appeared once. This chain joins TRBV7-2 and TRBJ1-3, with TRBD1 as a possible D gene (6 bases). Germline CDR1 SGHTA, CDR2 FQGNSA. The CDR3 runs to 15 residues. The V end was cut by 1 base, the J end by 0 bases, with 7 bases between. This CDR3 is CASSLVGGSGNTIYF. CDR3 bases: TGTGCCAGCAGCTTAGTAGGGGGCTCTGGAAACACCATATATTTT.

The chain uses TRBV12-3 or TRBV12-4 and TRBJ2-7, with D possibly being TRBD1 (6 bases). V lost 4 bases to trimming and J lost 10 bases, with 14 bases between them. The CDR3 contains 12 residues. CDR3 DNA sequence: TGTGCCAGCAGTTCTACCCGGACAGTACAGTACTTC. As protein: CASSSTRTVQYF.

The chain is built from TRBV11-2 and TRBJ1-6; possible D gene TRBD1, 5 bases. This CDR3 is 14 amino acids long. Trimming took 3 bases from V and 9 from J, leaving 12 bases between them. Germline values: CDR1 SGHAT, CDR2 FQNNGV. CDR3 sequence: CASSFRRGVSPLHF. The CDR3 DNA follows: TGTGCCAGCAGCTTTAGGCGGGGGGTTTCACCCCTCCACTTT.

The chain is built from TRBV18 and TRBJ2-5; no clear D gene. The germline V gene encodes CDR1 KGHSH and CDR2 LQKENI. Deletions cut 6 bases from V and 5 bases from J, with 16 bases between. The CDR3 covers 14 residues. The CDR3: CASSSPGRGETQYF. As DNA, the CDR3 is TGTGCCAGCTCCTCACCCGGTCGCGGTGAGACCCAGTACTTC.

A remark on this clone: The sample has other DNA sequences that encode this CDR3 too. The chain recombines TRBV18 with TRBJ1-2, with D uncertain. The germline CDR1 and CDR2 sequences are KGHSH and LQKENI. This CDR3 is built from 13 residues. V was pared by 3 bases and J by 2 bases, with 7 bases between. The CDR3 DNA reads TGTGCCAGCTCACCGACTAGGAACTATGGCTACACCTTC. Translating it yields CASSPTRNYGYTF.

This chain connects TRBV19 to TRBJ2-3, with D possibly matching TRBD2 (6 bases). Germline V gene lookup returns CDR1 LNHDA and CDR2 SQIVND (reference sequence). Between the trimmed V and J ends, which lost 3 bases and 6 bases, there was a span of 19 bases. The CDR3 has 16 residues. CDR3 DNA sequence: TGTGCCAGTAGTATGGCGAGGCGGGCCAGCGGGGATACGCAGTATTTT. Translating it yields CASSMARRASGDTQYF.

The chain is built from TRBV18 and TRBJ2-2; the D gene is possibly TRBD1 (6 bases). Germline CDR1 and CDR2: KGHSH and LQKENI. Trimming removed 1 base from V and 5 bases from J, with 14 bases in between. The CDR3 sequence is 16 residues long. The chain's CDR3 is CASSPQGTGRTGELFF. CDR3 coding DNA: TGTGCCAGCTCACCACAGGGAACAGGGCGAACCGGGGAGCTGTTTTTT.

Note on this clone: The sample carries other DNA sequences with the same CDR3. The gene calls are TRBV9 and TRBJ2-3; D call uncertain. Trimming removed 3 bases at V and 3 bases at J, with 2 bases between. CDR1 is SGDLS and CDR2 is YYNGEE in the germline V gene. CDR3 length: 11 amino acids. The CDR3 protein is CASSATDTQYF. In nucleotides, the CDR3 is TGTGCCAGCAGCGCGACAGATACGCAGTATTTT.

The V and J genes are TRBV2 and TRBJ2-5; TRBD1 or TRBD2 may be the D gene (6 bases each). The length of the CDR3 is 14 residues. The V end was cut by 6 bases, the J end by 4 bases, with 15 bases between. Germline V gene data show CDR1 as SNHLY and CDR2 as FYNNEI. CDR3 in DNA: TGTGCCAGCAGGGCCAGACGGGGGCGAGAGACCCAGTACTTC. This codes for CASRARRGRETQYF.

The chain has TRBV6-6 and TRBJ1-3, with D unclear. V shed 0 bases and J shed 7 bases, with 16 bases lying between them. The CDR3 is made up of 16 amino acids. CDR1 and CDR2 from the germline V gene are MNHNY and SVGAGI (reference sequence). The DNA of the CDR3 is TGTGCCAGCAGTTACTCTCCTCGGGAAGTGGTGAACACCATATATTTT. It translates to CASSYSPREVVNTIYF.

CDR3 nucleotide sequence: TGCGCCAGCAGTCAATTCCGCAGGGCACTCCGCTCCTATAATTCACCCCTCCACTTT. Its translation is CASSQFRRALRSYNSPLHF. The rearrangement links TRBV23-1 to TRBJ1-6; D may be TRBD1 (5 bases). TRBV23-1 falls under the ORF class, with uncertain function. This CDR3 is built from 19 residues. Trimming removed 1 base at V and 0 bases at J, with 16 bases between.

The chain uses TRBV12-3 or TRBV12-4 and TRBJ2-1; D is possibly TRBD2 (5 bases). CDR3 length: 11 residues. V lost 7 bases and J lost 10, with 11 bases in between. The CDR3 loop is CASTPGGEQFF. CDR3 in DNA: TGTGCCAGCACCCCGGGCGGGGAGCAGTTCTTC.

V usage is TRBV6-2 or TRBV6-3 and J usage is TRBJ2-1; 10 positions agree with TRBD2. V gave up 0 bases and J gave up 4 bases; unmatched junction bases: 12. This CDR3 has 19 amino acids. CDR1 and CDR2 (germline): MNHEY, SVGEGT. The CDR3 nucleotides are TGTGCCAGCAGTTACTCGGCGCAGCTAGCGGGGGCGCCTTACAATGAGCAGTTCTTC. Protein: CASSYSAQLAGAPYNEQFF.

The chain carries TRBV12-3 or TRBV12-4 and TRBJ2-3; D is possibly TRBD2 (6 bases). The length of the CDR3 is 11 residues. Trimming removed 6 bases at V and 8 bases at J, with 9 bases between. This CDR3 is CASSPGGTQYF. The CDR3, as DNA: TGTGCCAGCAGCCCCGGGGGTACGCAGTATTTT.

The V gene is TRBV14, the J gene TRBJ2-2; D is uncertain. Germline loops: CDR1 SGHDN, CDR2 FVKESK. The CDR3 spans 14 residues. V was shortened by 4 bases and J by 6 bases, with 12 bases between the two germline ends. This CDR3 reads CASSPFSGSGELFF. CDR3 bases: TGTGCCAGCAGCCCATTCTCGGGTTCCGGGGAGCTGTTTTTT.

As concerns this clone: Other DNA sequences from this sample encode an identical CDR3 as well. The V and J genes are TRBV18 and TRBJ2-1; 11 bases fit TRBD2. Looked up from germline, CDR1 is KGHSH and CDR2 is LQKENI. The CDR3 is 15 residues long. J lost 4 bases, V lost 2 bases, and 1 base had no gene match. The CDR3 nucleotides read TGTGCCAGCTCACCAACTAGCGGGAGTTACAATGAGCAGTTCTTC. This codes for CASSPTSGSYNEQFF.

V and J are TRBV13 and TRBJ1-6; no firm D call. The CDR3 length is 12 residues. V was shortened by 4 bases and J by 17 bases, with 15 bases between the two germline ends. The germline V gene encodes CDR1 PRHDT and CDR2 FYEKMQ (reference sequence). The CDR3 nucleotides read TGTGCCAGCAGCTCGGCACCCCCCGAAATCCACTTT. Residues: CASSSAPPEIHF.

The V gene is TRBV18, the J gene TRBJ2-5; 7 bases fit TRBD2. The V segment lost 3 bases and the J segment 2 bases; nucleotides outside the gene matches: 9. Germline V gene sequence: CDR1 KGHSH, CDR2 LQKENI. The CDR3 totals 16 residues. CDR3: CASSPKAGTIQETQYF. CDR3 DNA: TGTGCCAGCTCACCGAAGGCCGGGACTATACAAGAGACCCAGTACTTC. The full variable domain, rest sourced from reference TRBV18 and TRBJ2-5, is NAGVMQNPRHLVRRRGQEARLRCSPMKGHSHVYWYRQLPEEGLKFMVYLQKENIIDESGMPKERFSAEFPKEGPSILRIQQVVRGDSAAYFCASSPKAGTIQETQYFGPGTRLLVL.

Ten or more counts support this clone. V and J are TRBV30 and TRBJ2-1, with D unresolved. The germline V and J ends were trimmed by 4 bases and 8 bases, with 27 bases remaining between them. Germline assignment: CDR1 GTSNPN and CDR2 SVGIG (reference sequence). The CDR3 length is 17 residues. Here the CDR3 DNA reads TGTGCCTGGAACCCCGTCGTGAGTTTTCTTGGTTTCGATGAGCAGTTCTTC. This sequence encodes CAWNPVVSFLGFDEQFF.

V gene TRBV2 combines with J gene TRBJ1-2; TRBD1 matches 7 bases. This CDR3 spans 17 amino acids. With 5 bases clipped from V and 7 bases from J, the junction kept 19 bases outside the gene matches. CDR1 and CDR2 (germline): SNHLY, FYNNEI. The CDR3 DNA follows: TGTGCCAGCAGTTACCCCGGGACAGTGAGGGATAGGGGTGGCTACACCTTC. Translating gives CASSYPGTVRDRGGYTF. The full variable domain, with the rest looked up from reference TRBV2 and TRBJ1-2, is EPEVTQTPSHQVTQMGQEVILRCVPISNHLYFYWYRQILGQKVEFLVSFYNNEISEKSEIFDDQFSVERPDGSNFTLKIRSTKLEDSAMYFCASSYPGTVRDRGGYTFGSGTRLTVV.

V gene TRBV5-4 combines with J gene TRBJ2-2; D not resolved. CDR1 is SGHNT, CDR2 YYREEE, per germline (reference sequence). The V gene lost 4 bases and the J gene lost 0 bases, with 10 bases spanning the gap. CDR3 size: 15 residues. The CDR3, as DNA: TGTGCCAGCAGCCCTGAGGTCCCGAACACCGGGGAGCTGTTTTTT. Amino acid sequence: CASSPEVPNTGELFF.